This T cell receptor beta chain was obtained from a study of blood T cell repertoires in COVID-19. For the study at large: The United States, Italy and Spain provided the acute and convalescent COVID-19 samples. In each case, the material was cDNA or gDNA derived from T cells, B-cell-depleted T cells, or PBMCs.

The protocol was immunoSEQ multiplex PCR, while the TCRdb copy is restricted to in-frame clones and leaves out a portion. The repertoire has roughly 220,000 clones, about 86% of them found once; the top ten carry around 15%. Living in 24 US areas, the participants were between roughly 18 and 95 years of age. The CDR3 has 10 amino acids. CDR1 is SNHLY, CDR2 FYNNEI, per germline. V dropped 6 bases and J dropped 11 bases, with 10 bases sitting between them. This chain joins TRBV2 and TRBJ1-1; D is possibly TRBD1 (5 bases). The material sequenced was PBMCs or T cells enriched from blood (not recorded which). The receptor's source is a woman in her fifties or sixties with acute COVID-19. CDR3 protein: CASRGGSAFF. DNA of the CDR3: TGTGCCAGCAGGGGGGGATCTGCTTTCTTT.